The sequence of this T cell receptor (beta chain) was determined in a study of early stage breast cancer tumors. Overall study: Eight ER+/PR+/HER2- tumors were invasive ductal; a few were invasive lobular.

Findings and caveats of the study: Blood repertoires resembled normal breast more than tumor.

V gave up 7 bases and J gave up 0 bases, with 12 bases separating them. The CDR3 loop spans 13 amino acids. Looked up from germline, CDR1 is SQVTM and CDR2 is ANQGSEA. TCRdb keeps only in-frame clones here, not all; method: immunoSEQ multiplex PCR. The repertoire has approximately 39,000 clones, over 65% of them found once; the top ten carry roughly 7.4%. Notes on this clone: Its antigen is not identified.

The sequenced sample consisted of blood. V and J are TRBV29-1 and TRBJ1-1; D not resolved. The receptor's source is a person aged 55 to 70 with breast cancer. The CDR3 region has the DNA TGCAGCGCGGCAGAGGGCTTGAACACTGAAGCTTTCTTT. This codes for CSAAEGLNTEAFF.